The text below deals with one T cell receptor (beta chain). This clonotype has just a few counts. Its binding antigen is unknown. No base quality values were provided; no much bigger clone lies one nucleotide off. RNA was extracted using the RNeasy kit, and about 0.5 to 1 ug of the RNA was reverse transcribed with random hexamers. TCR beta CDR3 regions were amplified with the immunoSEQ multiplex PCR assay covering 54 Vbeta and 13 Jbeta segments. To correct PCR amplification bias, a synthetic template baseline was used for both primer optimization and computational correction. The study's own analysis went as follows. Reads were annotated to V, D and J genes per IMGT and analyzed with immunoSEQ Analyzer, keeping only productive sequences. Clonality was calculated as one minus the Shannon entropy normalized by log2 of the number of productive unique sequences. For each patient and control, public and private clones were evaluated among the 100 most prevalent clones. Clones were defined as Susac-specific when absent from the healthy and MS cohorts, from approximately 1,100 published viral clones and from other ImmuneACCESS disease sequences. The raw public data were reprocessed by TCRdb itself: fastp quality trimming at Q25, MiXCR clonotype calling, in-frame beta chains only. Identical CDR3 protein sequences are pooled into one entry, listed with their most common genes and DNA. Clone size and V and J calls follow TCRdb, not the original study. The sample contains over 150,000 distinct CDR3 sequences, roughly 94% of them found a single time. 0.099% of the sample goes to the ten largest clones.

This sample was included in a study of CD8 T cells in Susac syndrome (dated by TCRdb to between 2018 and 2021). At the level of the whole study: Of the Susac syndrome patients who were sequenced, about six had clinically active disease and about 8 were in clinical remission. At blood withdrawal, Susac syndrome patients were therapy-naive, treated with corticosteroids (with IVIg additionally given to some), or treated with IVIg alone. Whether CD8+ T cell activation and differentiation in Susac syndrome was antigen driven was tested using repertoire sequencing. General findings and caveats noted by the study authors: The number of individuals in the TCR sequencing and HLA analysis was recognized as being relatively small. In patients with Susac syndrome, the CD4+ T cell repertoire showed no detectable clonal expansion.

The CDR3 sequence holds 12 residues, the cysteine and phenylalanine included. Only the CDR3 part of the read is kept: 36 bases, read in frame from the first base. The germline V gene specifies MNHEY as CDR1 and SVGEGT as CDR2. V and J are truncated by 4 bases and 8 bases respectively, leaving an intervening sequence of 9 bases. Peripheral blood CD8+ and CD4+ T cells from healthy donors, Susac syndrome patients and multiple sclerosis patients were profiled using high-throughput TCR beta sequencing. The Susac syndrome patients fulfilled recently defined diagnostic criteria for definite or probable disease. Bulk CD8+ and CD4+ T cells were purified by magnetic negative isolation, whereas CD8+ TEMRA cells were enriched by FACS. Blood was drawn into EDTA tubes, processed within 24 hours, and PBMCs were isolated by density gradient centrifugation. PBMCs destined for TCR sequencing were cryopreserved in liquid nitrogen and later thawed in a 37 °C water bath. The sorted or isolated CD4+, CD8+ and CD8+ TEMRA cells reached a purity of at least 90%.

The sample comprised CD4+ T cells from PBMCs. The source of this sequence is a human donor with Susac syndrome. The chain employs TRBV6-2 or TRBV6-3 and TRBJ2-1; the D gene is not confidently resolved. The CDR3 protein sequence reads: CASSLVSHEQFF. At the DNA level, the sequence is TGTGCCAGCAGTTTGGTTTCACATGAGCAGTTCTTC.